The entry that follows covers one T cell receptor beta chain sequence. Its target is not known. TCRdb passed the RT-PCR reads through MiXCR, listing each CDR3 protein once. The sample yields roughly 500,000 distinct CDR3 sequences, approximately 24% seen once. The V and J ends lost 3 bases and 5 bases respectively, with 12 bases between them. The CDR3 covers 14 residues. This specimen belongs to a study of response to subunit inactivated influenza vaccine. Study-level points and caveats: The authors suggested that few new T cells are recruited per seasonal influenza vaccination.

The sequence was collected from a man aged 45-65 years who received an inactivated influenza vaccine. The source was CD4+ T cells sorted from PBMCs, collected 5 days after vaccination. The chain is built from TRBV12-3 or TRBV12-4 and TRBJ2-3; D possibly corresponds to TRBD1 (5 bases). CDR3 DNA: TGTGCCAGCAGTTTCCGTCAGGGTGGAGATACGCAGTATTTT. Translated: CASSFRQGGDTQYF.